This T cell receptor (beta chain) was sequenced for a study of cytomegalovirus exposure and HLA in healthy donors. Points from the study as a whole: Some segments of the V type, notably TRBV6-2 and TRBV6-3, were excluded as indistinguishable.

Details on this clone: Its specificity is not known.

It was with 60 Vbeta and 13 Jbeta primers that the PCR ran. The assay was immunoSEQ multiplex PCR, and TCRdb's table has in-frame clones only and misses some. The sample has 150,000 or so clones; roughly four fifths are singletons. J gave up 3 bases and V 1 base, and 5 bases lay outside the gene matches. Germline CDR1 SGHTA, CDR2 FQGTGA. There are 17 residues in the CDR3. The chain recombines TRBV7-3 with TRBJ2-3; 12 nucleotides line up with TRBD1. The sample was PBMCs. This receptor was obtained from a female donor in good health and CMV-seronegative. The CDR3, as DNA: TGTGCCAGCAGCTTAATCGGGACAGGGGGCCCGACAGATACGCAGTATTTT. It codes for CASSLIGTGGPTDTQYF.